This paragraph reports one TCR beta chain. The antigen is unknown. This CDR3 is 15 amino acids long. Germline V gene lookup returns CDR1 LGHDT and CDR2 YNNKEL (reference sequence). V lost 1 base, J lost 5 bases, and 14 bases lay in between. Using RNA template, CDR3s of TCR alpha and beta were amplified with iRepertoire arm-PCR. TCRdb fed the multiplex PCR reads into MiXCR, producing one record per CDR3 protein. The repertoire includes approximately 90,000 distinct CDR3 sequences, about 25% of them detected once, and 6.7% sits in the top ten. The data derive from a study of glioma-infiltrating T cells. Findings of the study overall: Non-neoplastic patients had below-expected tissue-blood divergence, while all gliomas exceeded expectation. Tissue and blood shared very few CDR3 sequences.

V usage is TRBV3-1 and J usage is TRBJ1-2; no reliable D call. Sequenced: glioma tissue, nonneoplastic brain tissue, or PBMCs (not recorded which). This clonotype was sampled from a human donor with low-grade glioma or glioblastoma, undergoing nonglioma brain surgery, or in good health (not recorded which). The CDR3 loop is CASSQGEGLSYGYTF. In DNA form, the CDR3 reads TGTGCCAGCAGCCAAGGGGAGGGTTTAAGTTATGGCTACACCTTC.